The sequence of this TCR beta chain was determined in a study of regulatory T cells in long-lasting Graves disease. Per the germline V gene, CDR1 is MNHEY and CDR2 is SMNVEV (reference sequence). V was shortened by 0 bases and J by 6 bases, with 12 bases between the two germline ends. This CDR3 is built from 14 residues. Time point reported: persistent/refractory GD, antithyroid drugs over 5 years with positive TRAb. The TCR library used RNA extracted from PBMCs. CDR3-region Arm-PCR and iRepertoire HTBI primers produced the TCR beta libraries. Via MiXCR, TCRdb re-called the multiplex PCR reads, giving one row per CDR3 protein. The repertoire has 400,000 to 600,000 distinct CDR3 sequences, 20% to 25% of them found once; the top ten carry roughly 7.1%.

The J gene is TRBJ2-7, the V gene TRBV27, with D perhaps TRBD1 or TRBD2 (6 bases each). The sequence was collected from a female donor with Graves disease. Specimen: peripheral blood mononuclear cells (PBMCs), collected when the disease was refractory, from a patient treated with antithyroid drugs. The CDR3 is CASSLSGGRREQYF. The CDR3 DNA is TGTGCCAGCAGTTTATCAGGGGGGCGTCGCGAGCAGTACTTC.